This TCR beta chain was sequenced for a study of CXCR3-negative and CXCR3-positive naive CD8 T cells. With regard to this clonotype: Its antigen is not identified.

Germline assignment: CDR1 SQVTM and CDR2 ANQGSEA. This CDR3 is 13 amino acids long. The study, taken as a whole, reports: Relative to memory CD8+ cells, whose diversity was much lower, both naive subsets had comparably high diversity.

TRB cDNA libraries were made by UMI-labeled 5' RACE. TCRdb re-called the 5' RACE reads; one entry per CDR3 protein, DNA not given. This sample's table has more than 50,000 distinct CDR3 sequences. This TCR was sampled from a human donor in good health. Some clones in this sample may be carry-over from other donors' samples. Sequences were obtained from naive CXCR3- CD8+ T cells from blood. Sample subset: CD45RO-CCR7+CD27+CD95- naive CD8+ T cells lacking CXCR3 (TNR3-). V and J are TRBV29-1 and TRBJ2-2. Here the CDR3 reads CSVEGDSTGELFF.